Following are 10 T cell receptor beta chains from one sample sequenced in a study of cytomegalovirus exposure and HLA in healthy donors. TCRdb keeps only in-frame clones here, not all; method: immunoSEQ multiplex PCR. The repertoire includes about 72,000 clones, approximately 94% of them detected once, and 0.5% to 0.75% sits in the top ten. Source material: PBMCs. All receptors come from a woman aged 18 to 35 in good health and CMV-seronegative.

The CDR3 reads CASSVGASGGSSTDTQYF. The CDR3, as DNA: TGTGCCAGCAGCGTAGGAGCTAGCGGGGGGAGTAGCACAGATACGCAGTATTTT. The chain uses TRBV9 and TRBJ2-3; 11 positions match TRBD2. V lost 0 bases, J lost 0 bases, and 6 bases stayed unmatched. The CDR3 is made up of 18 amino acids. The germline CDR1 and CDR2 sequences are SGDLS and YYNGEE. Full variable domain (rest looked up from reference TRBV9 and TRBJ2-3): DSGVTQTPKHLITATGQRVTLRCSPRSGDLSVYWYQQSLDQGLQFLIQYYNGEERAKGNILERFSAQQFPDLHSELNLSSLELGDSALYFCASSVGASGGSSTDTQYFGPGTRLTVL.

The chain links TRBV11-3 to TRBJ1-3; 8 bases map to TRBD1. Trimming took 5 bases from V and 3 from J; bases not matched to a gene: 9. The CDR3 has 16 amino acids. The V gene's germline CDR1 is SGHNT and CDR2 YENEEA. The CDR3 reads CASSPGQGDSGNTIYF. The CDR3 coding sequence is TGTGCCAGCAGCCCAGGACAGGGAGACAGTGGAAACACCATATATTTT.

The V call is TRBV4-1, the J call TRBJ1-2; D may be TRBD1 (6 bases). The CDR3 has 16 amino acids. CDR1 is MGHRA and CDR2 is YSYEKL in the germline V gene. V was shortened by 0 bases and J by 7 bases, with 18 bases between the two germline ends. The CDR3 DNA is TGCGCCAGCAGCCAAGATCCGATTACAGGGTTAAGTGGCTACACCTTC. Protein sequence: CASSQDPITGLSGYTF.

The V and J genes are TRBV9 and TRBJ2-4; D possibly corresponds to TRBD2 (6 bases). V was shortened by 0 bases and J by 0 bases, with 16 bases between the two germline ends. Germline CDR1 is SGDLS and CDR2 is YYNGEE. This CDR3 comprises 18 residues. CDR3 sequence reads: CASSVGYGTAQAKNIQYF. DNA of the CDR3: TGTGCCAGCAGCGTAGGGTACGGGACTGCCCAAGCCAAAAACATTCAGTACTTC.

The chain carries TRBV7-2 and TRBJ1-2; unclear D gene. CDR1 and CDR2 (germline): SGHTA, FQGNSA. The CDR3 extends over 13 amino acids. The ends were cut back, 1 base at V and 8 bases at J, with 11 bases in the middle. CDR3 DNA sequence: TGTGCCAGCAGCTTAGGAGCGGTAGGAGGCTACACCTTC. Encoded protein: CASSLGAVGGYTF.

The V call is TRBV6-1, the J call TRBJ2-1, with 10 bases aligning to TRBD1. The CDR3 is 13 residues long. Germline V gives CDR1 MNHNS, CDR2 SASEGT. With V trimmed by 8 bases and J by 7 bases, 5 bases remained unmatched. Here the CDR3 DNA reads TGTGCCAGCCCCGGACAGGGGGTAAATGAGCAGTTCTTC. This codes for CASPGQGVNEQFF.

The chain carries TRBV14 and TRBJ1-3; D unresolved. The CDR3 covers 12 residues. CDR1 is SGHDN and CDR2 is FVKESK in the germline V gene. V was cut by 4 bases and J by 3 bases, with 4 bases left in between. CDR3 in DNA: TGTGCCAGCAGCCTAAATGGAAACACCATATATTTT. Its protein product is CASSLNGNTIYF.

The chain recombines TRBV28 with TRBJ2-7, with 13 bases aligning to TRBD2. The CDR3 is 15 amino acids. Germline CDR1 is MDHEN and CDR2 is SYDVKM. V shed 5 bases, J shed 2 bases, and the junction held 3 bases outside the gene matches. This CDR3 reads CASSTTSGGAYEQYF. The CDR3 coding sequence is TGTGCCAGCAGTACTACTAGCGGGGGGGCCTACGAGCAGTACTTC.

The chain links TRBV9 to TRBJ1-3; D possibly corresponds to TRBD1 (5 bases). This CDR3 spans 15 amino acids. In germline, CDR1 is SGDLS, CDR2 YYNGEE. The ends were cut back, 0 bases at V and 0 bases at J, with 7 bases in the middle. CDR3 amino acids: CASSVVGGSGNTIYF. In DNA, the CDR3 is TGTGCCAGCAGCGTAGTGGGGGGCTCTGGAAACACCATATATTTT. The complete variable domain, with remaining parts taken from reference TRBV9 and TRBJ1-3, reads DSGVTQTPKHLITATGQRVTLRCSPRSGDLSVYWYQQSLDQGLQFLIQYYNGEERAKGNILERFSAQQFPDLHSELNLSSLELGDSALYFCASSVVGGSGNTIYFGEGSWLTVV.

This chain uses TRBV27 with TRBJ2-5; D not resolved. This CDR3 is 13 amino acids long. The germline V and J ends were trimmed by 3 bases and 1 base, with 6 bases remaining between them. Germline loops: CDR1 MNHEY, CDR2 SMNVEV (reference sequence). CDR3: CASSFGSQETQYF. CDR3 DNA sequence: TGTGCCAGCAGTTTTGGCAGCCAAGAGACCCAGTACTTC.